This TCR beta chain was identified in a study of cytomegalovirus exposure and HLA in healthy donors. 60 Vbeta and 13 Jbeta primers were used in PCR. Generated by immunoSEQ multiplex PCR, the TCRdb table keeps only in-frame clones and is missing some. The table records more than 95,000 clones, roughly 85% of them present only once. About this clone: Its antigen is as yet unknown.

CDR1 SGHRS and CDR2 YFSETQ come from the germline V gene. The junction had 3 bases not matched to a gene; V was cut back by 2 bases and J by 4 bases. The CDR3 contains 15 residues. Study conclusions and caveats: Common viral pathogens seemed to be connected with several of the most significant clusters, according to a later analysis.

V gene TRBV5-1 combines with J gene TRBJ2-1, with 10 nucleotides matching TRBD1. The sequencing input was PBMCs. The receptor was isolated from a man between 18 and 35 years old in good health and CMV-seropositive. CDR3 loop: CASSFRTGGYNEQFF. The DNA of the CDR3 is TGCGCCAGCAGCTTTCGGACAGGGGGATACAATGAGCAGTTCTTC.